This passage covers 29 T cell receptor beta chains from one sample sequenced in a study of T cell repertoires in ileal Crohn's disease. Only in-frame clones appear in the TCRdb table, and some are missing; sequencing was by immunoSEQ multiplex PCR. The table records some 10,000 clones, 80% to 90% of them present only once. Described time point: neoterminal ileum biopsy at postoperative endoscopy, about 6 months after surgery. Material for sequencing was ileal tissue. The receptors were sampled from an adult with Crohn's disease.

The genes are TRBV10-2 and TRBJ2-7; 8 nucleotides agree with TRBD1. There are 13 residues in the CDR3. From germline, CDR1 is WSHSY and CDR2 SAAADI. Trimming at V came to 2 bases and at J to 5 bases, leaving 2 bases not matched to a gene. The CDR3 sequence is CASSEMTGDEQYF. The CDR3 coding sequence is TGCGCCAGCAGTGAGATGACAGGGGACGAGCAGTACTTC.

This sequence joins TRBV29-1 and TRBJ2-7; TRBD2 is a possible D gene (6 bases). CDR1 is SQVTM and CDR2 is ANQGSEA in the germline V gene. The CDR3 has 14 amino acids. V was trimmed by 6 bases and J by 3 bases, leaving 18 bases between them. The CDR3 protein is CSVTTGTFDYEQYF. CDR3 DNA sequence: TGCAGCGTGACCACCGGGACTTTCGACTACGAGCAGTACTTC.

The gene calls are TRBV11-2 and TRBJ2-7; maybe TRBD2 (5 bases). The CDR3 loop spans 15 amino acids. Deletions cut 5 bases from V and 2 bases from J, with 16 bases between. Germline CDR1 SGHAT, CDR2 FQNNGV. This chain's CDR3 is CASSPRFSATYEQYF. The CDR3 DNA is TGTGCCAGCAGCCCCCGGTTTAGCGCGACCTACGAGCAGTACTTC.

V usage is TRBV7-8 and J usage is TRBJ1-5, with TRBD1 matching 8 bases. Germline V CDR1 and CDR2: SGHVS, FQNEAQ. The length of the CDR3 is 16 residues. The V segment lost 5 bases and the J segment 2 bases; nucleotides outside the gene matches: 8. The DNA for the CDR3 is TGTGCCAGCAGCCCTATCGACAGGGGTGGCAATCAGCCCCAGCATTTT. It is translated as CASSPIDRGGNQPQHF.

The gene calls are TRBV5-1 and TRBJ1-1, with D maybe TRBD1 (6 bases). This CDR3 spans 17 amino acids. Germline V gene data show CDR1 as SGHRS and CDR2 as YFSETQ. The ends were cut back, 4 bases at V and 1 base at J, with 20 bases in the middle. CDR3 coding DNA: TGCGCCAGCAGCCGTCAGGGGACGTCTTATTCGAACACTGAAGCTTTCTTT. It encodes CASSRQGTSYSNTEAFF.

The chain uses TRBV10-2 and TRBJ2-1; possibly TRBD1 for D (5 bases). The CDR3 totals 15 residues. Germline V lookup: CDR1 WSHSY, CDR2 SAAADI. V gave up 7 bases and J gave up 6 bases, with 19 bases separating them. The CDR3 sequence: CASIIRQGPLNEQFF. In DNA form, the CDR3 reads TGCGCCAGCATCATAAGGCAGGGCCCCCTCAATGAGCAGTTCTTC.

The chain employs TRBV29-1 and TRBJ2-2, with D maybe TRBD1 (6 bases). CDR1 and CDR2 (germline): SQVTM, ANQGSEA. V was cut by 5 bases and J by 1 base, with 11 bases left in between. The CDR3 consists of 14 residues. CDR3 bases: TGCAGCGTTTTGGGGGCACTGAACACCGGGGAGCTGTTTTTT. This sequence encodes CSVLGALNTGELFF.

This clone came up a few times. This chain connects TRBV27 to TRBJ2-7; D uncertain. CDR1 MNHEY and CDR2 SMNVEV come from the germline V gene (reference sequence). The length of the CDR3 is 13 residues. The V gene lost 0 bases and the J gene lost 1 base, with 4 bases spanning the gap. In nucleotides, the CDR3 is TGTGCCAGCAGTTTATCCATTTCCTACGAGCAGTACTTC. As protein: CASSLSISYEQYF.

The chain uses TRBV7-8 and TRBJ2-3; 8 bases fit TRBD2. Germline trimming cut 5 bases from V and 0 bases from J; bases unmatched to any gene: 13. CDR3 length equals 18 residues. Looked up from germline, CDR1 is SGHVS and CDR2 is FQNEAQ. CDR3 region: CASSARPLADLSTDTQYF. The CDR3 DNA is TGTGCCAGCAGCGCCAGACCACTAGCGGATCTTAGCACAGATACGCAGTATTTT.

The V and J genes are TRBV11-2 and TRBJ1-1; 7 bases line up with TRBD1. Germline CDR1 is SGHAT and CDR2 is FQNNGV. Trimming took 3 bases from V and 5 from J; bases not matched to a gene: 3. The CDR3 has 13 amino acids. CDR3 nucleotide sequence: TGTGCCAGCAGCTTCATGACAGGGACTGAAGCTTTCTTT. Residues: CASSFMTGTEAFF.

This chain connects TRBV30 to TRBJ2-1, with 10 nucleotides matching TRBD2. With 0 bases clipped from V and 3 bases from J, the junction kept 2 bases outside the gene matches. The CDR3 is made up of 15 amino acids. Germline lookup yields CDR1 GTSNPN and CDR2 SVGIG (reference sequence). In DNA, the CDR3 is TGTGCCTGGAGTGTAGGGACTAGCGACTACAATGAGCAGTTCTTC. Translation gives CAWSVGTSDYNEQFF. Full variable domain (rest looked up from reference TRBV30 and TRBJ2-1): SQTIHQWPATLVQPVGSPLSLECTVEGTSNPNLYWYRQAAGRGLQLLFYSVGIGQISSEVPQNLSASRPQDRQFILSSKKLLLSDSGFYLCAWSVGTSDYNEQFFGPGTRLTVL.

The gene calls are TRBV19 and TRBJ1-5, with D hard to call. V gave up 2 bases and J gave up 5 bases, with 13 bases separating them. Per germline, CDR1 LNHDA and CDR2 SQIVND (reference sequence). This CDR3 spans 15 amino acids. The CDR3 spells CASSISLGIYQPQHF. CDR3 coding DNA: TGTGCCAGTAGTATATCGTTGGGCATTTATCAGCCCCAGCATTTT. Based on the CDR3 plus reference TRBV19 and TRBJ1-5, the full variable domain is DGGITQSPKYLFRKEGQNVTLSCEQNLNHDAMYWYRQDPGQGLRLIYYSQIVNDFQKGDIAEGYSVSREKKESFPLTVTSAQKNPTAFYLCASSISLGIYQPQHFGDGTRLSIL.

V usage is TRBV28 and J usage is TRBJ1-5; the match to TRBD1 covers 7 bases. The CDR3 runs to 16 residues. Germline V gene data show CDR1 as MDHEN and CDR2 as SYDVKM. V shed 5 bases, J shed 0 bases, and the junction held 7 bases outside the gene matches. The CDR3 nucleotides read TGTGCCAGCAGTGTACTGACAGGGATTAGCAATCAGCCCCAGCATTTT. Translation gives CASSVLTGISNQPQHF.

V usage is TRBV5-6 and J usage is TRBJ1-1, with unresolved D. The ends were cut back, 1 base at V and 4 bases at J, with 5 bases in the middle. The CDR3 is made up of 12 amino acids. Germline V gene data show CDR1 as SGHDT and CDR2 as YYEEEE. CDR3 region: CASSLLRTEAFF. For the CDR3, the DNA is TGTGCCAGCAGCTTGCTCCGCACTGAAGCTTTCTTT. The full variable domain, its missing parts supplied by reference TRBV5-6 and TRBJ1-1, is DAGVTQSPTHLIKTRGQQVTLRCSPKSGHDTVSWYQQALGQGPQFIFQYYEEEERQRGNFPDRFSGHQFPNYSSELNVNALLLGDSALYLCASSLLRTEAFFGQGTRLTVV.

The chain carries TRBV6-4 and TRBJ2-1; 9 bases are shared with TRBD1. The V and J ends lost 7 bases and 6 bases, in that order; junction bases with no gene match: 7. Germline V gene lookup returns CDR1 MRHNA and CDR2 SNTAGT. The CDR3 is 14 residues long. In nucleotides, the CDR3 is TGTGCCAGCAAGCCGGGACAGGGTACCAATGAGCAGTTCTTC. Its translation is CASKPGQGTNEQFF.

The genes are TRBV18 and TRBJ2-3, with no clear D. The CDR3 runs to 12 residues. The germline V gene encodes CDR1 KGHSH and CDR2 LQKENI. V was trimmed by 5 bases and J by 4 bases, leaving 7 bases between them. The chain's CDR3 is CASSSAADTQYF. The CDR3, as DNA: TGTGCCAGCTCATCTGCGGCAGATACGCAGTATTTT. Combining the CDR3 with reference TRBV18 and TRBJ2-3 gives the whole variable domain NAGVMQNPRHLVRRRGQEARLRCSPMKGHSHVYWYRQLPEEGLKFMVYLQKENIIDESGMPKERFSAEFPKEGPSILRIQQVVRGDSAAYFCASSSAADTQYFGPGTRLTVL.

J is TRBJ2-4 and V is TRBV11-2; 11 positions agree with TRBD2. The CDR3 sequence is 16 residues long. In germline, CDR1 is SGHAT, CDR2 FQNNGV. With V trimmed by 5 bases and J by 5 bases, 8 bases remained unmatched. CDR3 residues: CASSPGIAGGENIQYF. Written as DNA, the CDR3 is TGTGCCAGCAGCCCCGGGATAGCGGGAGGGGAAAACATTCAGTACTTC. Full variable domain (remainder filled in from reference TRBV11-2 and TRBJ2-4): EAGVAQSPRYKIIEKRQSVAFWCNPISGHATLYWYQQILGQGPKLLIQFQNNGVVDDSQLPKDRFSAERLKGVDSTLKIQPAKLEDSAVYLCASSPGIAGGENIQYFGAGTRLSVL.

This clone was observed a handful of times. The chain uses TRBV5-1 and TRBJ2-7; TRBD2 matches at 7 bases. With V trimmed by 0 bases and J by 3 bases, 9 bases remained unmatched. The CDR3 has 16 amino acids. Germline lookup yields CDR1 SGHRS and CDR2 YFSETQ. In DNA, the CDR3 is TGCGCCAGCAGCTTGGCCCCTGGCGGGAGTCTCTACGAGCAGTACTTC. This sequence encodes CASSLAPGGSLYEQYF. Full variable domain (outside the CDR3, taken from reference TRBV5-1 and TRBJ2-7): KAGVTQTPRYLIKTRGQQVTLSCSPISGHRSVSWYQQTPGQGLQFLFEYFSETQRNKGNFPGRFSGRQFSNSRSEMNVSTLELGDSALYLCASSLAPGGSLYEQYFGPGTRLTVT.

The chain links TRBV6-5 to TRBJ2-2; D gene ambiguous. Germline-derived CDR1 and CDR2 are MNHEY and SVGAGI. This CDR3 has 14 amino acids. V gave up 4 bases and J gave up 3 bases, with 9 bases separating them. CDR3 nucleotides: TGTGCCAGCAGTTTCCTATCCCACACCGGGGAGCTGTTTTTT. This sequence encodes CASSFLSHTGELFF.

This clone has only a few counts. V is TRBV7-9 and J is TRBJ2-1; D possibly corresponds to TRBD2 (5 bases). The CDR3 extends over 14 amino acids. The germline CDR1 and CDR2 sequences are SEHNR and FQNEAQ (reference sequence). Trimming pared 9 bases from V and 8 bases from J, leaving 20 bases between. This CDR3 reads CASQGLLGFDEQFF. CDR3 nucleotides: TGTGCCAGTCAAGGACTGCTCGGTTTCGATGAGCAGTTCTTC.

The rearrangement joins TRBV27 to TRBJ2-2, with 7 bases matching TRBD1. With V trimmed by 1 base and J by 3 bases, 2 bases remained unmatched. The CDR3 consists of 15 residues. Germline CDR1 MNHEY, CDR2 SMNVEV (reference sequence). The CDR3 sequence: CASSLFGTDTGELFF. The CDR3 nucleotides read TGTGCCAGCAGTTTATTCGGGACAGACACCGGGGAGCTGTTTTTT.

V is TRBV12-2 and J is TRBJ1-2. TRBV12-2 is deemed a pseudogene. The CDR3 has 14 amino acids. The CDR3 DNA reads as TGTGCAAGTCGCTTAGCTTGGGGGGAGTATGGCTACACCTTC. Translated, it gives CASRLAWGEYGYTF.

The genes are TRBV6-5 and TRBJ2-7; 9 bases fit TRBD1. This CDR3 region has 15 residues. Looked up from germline, CDR1 is MNHEY and CDR2 is SVGAGI. V trimming: 2 bases; J trimming: 3 bases; junction bases outside the gene matches: 5. CDR3 nucleotide sequence: TGTGCCAGCAGTTACAGAGGACAGGGGATCTACGAGCAGTACTTC. It translates to CASSYRGQGIYEQYF.

The V call is TRBV28, the J call TRBJ2-2; the match to TRBD2 covers 8 bases. Trimming took 5 bases from V and 5 from J; bases not matched to a gene: 10. The V gene's germline CDR1 is MDHEN and CDR2 SYDVKM. This CDR3 region has 16 residues. In DNA, the CDR3 is TGTGCCAGCAGTCCCACGGTGGCTAGCGGGACCGGGGAGCTGTTTTTT. Its translation is CASSPTVASGTGELFF. The complete variable domain, with remaining parts taken from reference TRBV28 and TRBJ2-2, reads DVKVTQSSRYLVKRTGEKVFLECVQDMDHENMFWYRQDPGLGLRLIYFSYDVKMKEKGDIPEGYSVSREKKERFSLILESASTNQTSMYLCASSPTVASGTGELFFGEGSRLTVL.

Only a few counts were recorded for this clone. The V call is TRBV2, the J call TRBJ1-6, with TRBD1 identical over 7 bases. After removal of 2 bases from V and 7 bases from J, the junction contained 5 bases not matched to a gene. CDR1 is SNHLY and CDR2 is FYNNEI in the germline V gene. The CDR3 has 15 residues. The CDR3 DNA sequence: TGTGCCAGCAGTGAATTGGACAGGTCGAATTCACCCCTCCACTTT. Amino acids: CASSELDRSNSPLHF.

The chain is built from TRBV5-5 and TRBJ2-7; 9 bases are a match to TRBD1. J was trimmed by 0 bases and V by 4 bases; bases with no gene match: 5. This CDR3 spans 15 amino acids. CDR1 SGHKS and CDR2 YYEKEE come from the germline V gene (reference sequence). The CDR3 loop reads CASSLQGASSYEQYF. For the CDR3, the DNA is TGTGCCAGCAGCCTACAGGGGGCTAGCTCCTACGAGCAGTACTTC.

The sample holds one count of this clone. CDR3 residues: CASSQDTYEQYF. CDR3 nucleotides: TGTGCCAGCAGCCAAGACACCTACGAGCAGTACTTC. V is TRBV16 and J is TRBJ2-7; D unresolved. CDR1 is KGHSY and CDR2 is FQNENV in the germline V gene. The germline V and J ends were trimmed by 2 bases and 2 bases, with 4 bases remaining between them. The CDR3 length is 12 residues.

J is TRBJ1-1 and V is TRBV5-6; D not resolved. The germline V and J ends were trimmed by 2 bases and 1 base, with 6 bases remaining between them. This CDR3 region has 13 residues. The V gene's germline CDR1 is SGHDT and CDR2 YYEEEE. CDR3 sequence: CASSFSSNTEAFF. The DNA of the CDR3 is TGTGCCAGCAGCTTTAGCTCGAACACTGAAGCTTTCTTT. Looking up the rest from reference TRBV5-6 and TRBJ1-1 gives the full variable domain: DAGVTQSPTHLIKTRGQQVTLRCSPKSGHDTVSWYQQALGQGPQFIFQYYEEEERQRGNFPDRFSGHQFPNYSSELNVNALLLGDSALYLCASSFSSNTEAFFGQGTRLTVV.

The chain links TRBV7-6 to TRBJ2-7, with D possibly TRBD2 on 6 matching bases. Germline assignment: CDR1 SGHVS and CDR2 FNYEAQ. The length of the CDR3 is 14 residues. V dropped 1 base and J dropped 4 bases, with 11 bases sitting between them. Here the CDR3 DNA reads TGTGCCAGCAGCTTAGTTGGTAGCGGTTACGAGCAGTACTTC. The encoded protein is CASSLVGSGYEQYF.